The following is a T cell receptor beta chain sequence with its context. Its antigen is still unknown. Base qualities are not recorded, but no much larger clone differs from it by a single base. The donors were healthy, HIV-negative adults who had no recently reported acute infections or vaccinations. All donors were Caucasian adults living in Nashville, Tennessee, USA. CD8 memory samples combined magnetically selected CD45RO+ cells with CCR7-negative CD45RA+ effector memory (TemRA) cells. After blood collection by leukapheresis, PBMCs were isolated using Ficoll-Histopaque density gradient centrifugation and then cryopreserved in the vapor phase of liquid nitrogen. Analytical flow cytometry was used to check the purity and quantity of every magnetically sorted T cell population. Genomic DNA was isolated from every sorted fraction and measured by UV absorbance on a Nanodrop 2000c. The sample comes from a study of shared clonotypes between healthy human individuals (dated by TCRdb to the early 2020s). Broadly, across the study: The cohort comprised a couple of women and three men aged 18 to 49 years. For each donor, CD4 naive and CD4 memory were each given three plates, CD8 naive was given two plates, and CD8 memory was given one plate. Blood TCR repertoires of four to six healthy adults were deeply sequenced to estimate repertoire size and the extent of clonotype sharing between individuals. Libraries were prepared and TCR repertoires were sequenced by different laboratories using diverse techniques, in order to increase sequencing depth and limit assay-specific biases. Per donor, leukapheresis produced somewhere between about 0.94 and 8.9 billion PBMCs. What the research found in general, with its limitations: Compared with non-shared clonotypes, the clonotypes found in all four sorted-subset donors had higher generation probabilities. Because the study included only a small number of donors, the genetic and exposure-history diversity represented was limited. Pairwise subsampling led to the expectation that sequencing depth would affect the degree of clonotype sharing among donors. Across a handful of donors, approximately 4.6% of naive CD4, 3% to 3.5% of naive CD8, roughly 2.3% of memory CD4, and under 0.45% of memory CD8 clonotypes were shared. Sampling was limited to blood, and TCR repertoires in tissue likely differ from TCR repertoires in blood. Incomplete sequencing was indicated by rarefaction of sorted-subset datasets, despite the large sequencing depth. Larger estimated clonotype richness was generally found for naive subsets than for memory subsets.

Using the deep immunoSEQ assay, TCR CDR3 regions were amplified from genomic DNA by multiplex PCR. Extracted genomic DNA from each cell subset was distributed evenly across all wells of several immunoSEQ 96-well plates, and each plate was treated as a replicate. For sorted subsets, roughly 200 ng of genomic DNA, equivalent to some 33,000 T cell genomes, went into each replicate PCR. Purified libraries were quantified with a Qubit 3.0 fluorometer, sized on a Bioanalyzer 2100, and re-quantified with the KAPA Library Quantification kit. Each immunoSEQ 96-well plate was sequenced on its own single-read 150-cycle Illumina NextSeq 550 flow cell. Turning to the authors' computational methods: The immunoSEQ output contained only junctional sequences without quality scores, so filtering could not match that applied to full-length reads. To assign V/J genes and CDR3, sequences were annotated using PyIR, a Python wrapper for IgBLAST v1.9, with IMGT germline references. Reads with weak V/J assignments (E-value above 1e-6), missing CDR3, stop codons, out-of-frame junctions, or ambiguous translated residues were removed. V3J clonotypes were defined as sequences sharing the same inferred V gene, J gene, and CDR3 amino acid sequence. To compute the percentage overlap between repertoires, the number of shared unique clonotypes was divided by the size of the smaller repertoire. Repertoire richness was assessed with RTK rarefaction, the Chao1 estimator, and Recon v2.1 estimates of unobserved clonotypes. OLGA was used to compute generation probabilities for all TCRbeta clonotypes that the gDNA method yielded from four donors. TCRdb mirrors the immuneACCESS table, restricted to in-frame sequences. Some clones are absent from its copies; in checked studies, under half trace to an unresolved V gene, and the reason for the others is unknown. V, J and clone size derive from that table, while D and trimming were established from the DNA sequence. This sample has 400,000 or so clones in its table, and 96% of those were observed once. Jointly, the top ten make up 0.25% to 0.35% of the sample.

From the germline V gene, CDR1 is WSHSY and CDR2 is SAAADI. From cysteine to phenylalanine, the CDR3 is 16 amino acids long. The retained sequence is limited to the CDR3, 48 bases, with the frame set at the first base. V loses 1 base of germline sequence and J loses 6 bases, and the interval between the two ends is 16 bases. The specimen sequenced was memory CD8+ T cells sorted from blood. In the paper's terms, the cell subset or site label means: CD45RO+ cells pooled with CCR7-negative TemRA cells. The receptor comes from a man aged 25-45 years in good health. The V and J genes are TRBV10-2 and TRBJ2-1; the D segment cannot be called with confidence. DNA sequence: TGCGCCAGCAGTGAGTTGGCCCCAGCGTCGACCAATGAGCAGTTCTTC. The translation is CASSELAPASTNEQFF.